The 9 T cell receptor beta chains reported below all come from one sample, sequenced in a study of T cell clones after liver transplantation (dated by TCRdb to the late 2010s). Libraries were constructed by the immunoSEQ multiplex PCR assay. TCRdb provides this immuneACCESS table in a form limited to in-frame rearrangements. Some clones are lacking; in checked studies, under half of them reflect an unresolved V gene, and why the rest are absent is not known. The sample data list around 18,000 clones, and 80% to 90% of these were observed just once. 13% of the sample rests with the top ten. The specimen comprised CD8+ T cells from blood, sampled roughly 3.5 years after liver transplant. The receptor source for this set is a human patient who received a liver transplant. It is possible that, after a transplant, some T cells come from the graft donor.

The CDR3: CSVVHSGANVLTF. The CDR3 DNA is TGCAGCGTTGTACACTCTGGGGCCAACGTCCTGACTTTC. This rearrangement joins TRBV29-1 to TRBJ2-6; D is uncertain. The CDR3 covers 13 residues. Trimming cost V 4 bases and J 0 bases, with 4 bases left between them. Germline values: CDR1 SQVTM, CDR2 ANQGSEA.

The chain uses TRBV19 and TRBJ1-2; TRBD1 aligns across 9 bases. The CDR3 consists of 15 residues. Germline values: CDR1 LNHDA, CDR2 SQIVND (reference sequence). The V gene end was trimmed by 5 bases and the J gene end by 4 bases; junction bases not matched to a gene: 8. The CDR3 DNA follows: TGTGCCAGTAGTGACGGACAGGGGCTTCTCTATGGCTACACCTTC. Its protein product is CASSDGQGLLYGYTF. Looking up the rest from reference TRBV19 and TRBJ1-2 gives the full variable domain: DGGITQSPKYLFRKEGQNVTLSCEQNLNHDAMYWYRQDPGQGLRLIYYSQIVNDFQKGDIAEGYSVSREKKESFPLTVTSAQKNPTAFYLCASSDGQGLLYGYTFGSGTRLTVV.

The CDR3 coding sequence is TGTGCCAGCAGCCTCGCTCGGGCTAGCACAGATACGCAGTATTTT. Translating it yields CASSLARASTDTQYF. The rearrangement joins TRBV14 to TRBJ2-3; D unclear. V lost 4 bases to trimming and J lost 0 bases, with 11 bases between them. This CDR3 contains 15 residues. From germline, CDR1 is SGHDN and CDR2 FVKESK.

V and J are TRBV5-7 and TRBJ2-7; no reliable D call. TRBV5-7 is an ORF for which the function is uncertain. Trimming removed 7 bases from V and 0 bases from J, with 11 bases in between. The CDR3 has 13 amino acids. In DNA form, the CDR3 reads TGTGCCAGCGGTCCCGTTATCTCCTACGAGCAGTACTTC. The encoded protein is CASGPVISYEQYF.

The genes are TRBV10-2 and TRBJ1-5, with D perhaps matching TRBD1 (5 bases). Per the germline V gene, CDR1 is WSHSY and CDR2 is SAAADI. This CDR3 is built from 12 residues. Trimming pared 0 bases from V and 9 bases from J, leaving 6 bases between. The chain's CDR3 is CASSESRGPQHF. For the CDR3, the DNA is TGCGCCAGCAGTGAGTCGAGGGGGCCCCAGCATTTT.

The chain is built from TRBV7-2 and TRBJ1-1; 11 nucleotides match TRBD1. The germline gives CDR1 SGHTA, CDR2 FQGNSA. Germline trimming cut 5 bases from V and 1 base from J; bases unmatched to any gene: 0. The CDR3 loop spans 14 amino acids. The CDR3 nucleotides read TGTGCCAGCAGCGGACAGGGGGCGAACACTGAAGCTTTCTTT. Its translation is CASSGQGANTEAFF.

This clone appeared a single time. The chain couples TRBV6-5 to TRBJ2-1; D may be TRBD1 (5 bases). The CDR3 is 14 amino acids. Trimming took off 8 bases at V and 0 bases at J, with 11 bases between the two ends. Germline V gene sequence: CDR1 MNHEY, CDR2 SVGAGI. CDR3 residues: CASAVGVSYNEQFF. The DNA of the CDR3 is TGTGCCAGCGCGGTAGGGGTCTCCTACAATGAGCAGTTCTTC.

J is TRBJ1-2 and V is TRBV29-1; 12 nucleotides align to TRBD1. Germline trimming cut 6 bases from V and 2 bases from J; bases unmatched to any gene: 7. CDR3 length equals 15 residues. The germline V gene encodes CDR1 SQVTM and CDR2 ANQGSEA. The CDR3 nucleotides are TGCAGCGTCGATAGGGGACAGGGGGCGAACTATGGCTACACCTTC. Translating gives CSVDRGQGANYGYTF.

The J gene is TRBJ1-2, the V gene TRBV28; TRBD1 is a possible D gene (6 bases). V gave up 2 bases and J gave up 8 bases, with 9 bases separating them. CDR1 MDHEN and CDR2 SYDVKM come from the germline V gene. This CDR3 is 12 amino acids long. CDR3 loop: CASSLGGWGYTF. CDR3 sequence (DNA): TGTGCCAGCAGTTTAGGGGGCTGGGGCTACACCTTC.